The sequence of this TCR beta chain was determined in a study of identical twins. TCRdb passed the 5' RACE reads through MiXCR, listing each CDR3 protein once. The table includes some 250,000 distinct CDR3 sequences, 5.5% to 7.5% detected once. On this clonotype: Its antigen is still unknown.

Study-wide points: These conclusions were based on statistical analysis (cross-sectional, not following the same donors).

There are 15 residues in the CDR3. Germline values: CDR1 SGHKS, CDR2 YYEKEE (reference sequence). V lost 4 bases to trimming and J lost 7 bases; unmatched junction nucleotides: 9. These data were also reused for a study on T cells expressing NK-cell markers. That work states: Of eight sequenced donors, seven were HCMV-seropositive and one HCMV-seronegative.

The chain links TRBV5-5 to TRBJ1-5, with 9 positions matching TRBD1. The clonotype originates from a young woman in good health. Specimen: CD8+ T cells sorted from blood. CDR3 DNA sequence: TGTGCCAGCAGCGCCTGGACAGGGGCCGGCCAGCCCCAGCATTTT. Encoded protein: CASSAWTGAGQPQHF.